Below, 21 T cell receptor beta chains from the same sample are listed, as sequenced in a study of molecular identifiers for immune sequencing clone quantification. TCRdb analysed the PCR reads with MiXCR anew, one entry per CDR3 protein. The sample lists roughly 300,000 distinct CDR3 sequences, roughly a quarter occurring once. Material: naive CD8+ T cells from blood, with Jurkat cell RNA spiked in. Subset denoted: FACS-sorted CD8+CD4-CCR7+CD45RA+ naive T cells. These receptors all come from a human donor in good health. Some libraries in this study had Jurkat cell RNA spiked in.

The rearrangement joins TRBV7-9 to TRBJ1-2; the match to TRBD1 covers 7 bases. The V and J ends lost 7 bases and 0 bases, in that order; junction bases with no gene match: 11. Looked up from germline, CDR1 is SEHNR and CDR2 is FQNEAQ (reference sequence). The length of the CDR3 is 16 residues. CDR3 residues: CASTGGGPLTNYGYTF. CDR3 nucleotide sequence: TGTGCCAGCACCGGAGGGGGCCCACTAACTAACTATGGCTACACCTTC.

A note on this clonotype: This may come from a read error, since a much larger clone is one base off. The gene calls are TRBV4-2 and TRBJ1-1; possibly TRBD1 for D (6 bases). CDR3 length equals 16 residues. CDR1 is LGHNA, CDR2 YNFKEQ, per germline. The DNA of the CDR3 is TGTGCCAGCAACCAAGGGGGTACTGGGTGGGAGACTGAAGCTTTCTTT. This codes for CASNQGGTGWETEAFF.

At least ten counts were recorded for this clonotype. This chain uses TRBV7-6 with TRBJ1-1; D is undetermined. Germline V gene data show CDR1 as SGHVS and CDR2 as FNYEAQ. Trimming shortened V by 0 bases and J by 1 base, and 9 bases separated the two germline ends. The CDR3 has 15 residues. CDR3 residues: CASSLAQQPNTEAFF. For the CDR3, the DNA is TGTGCCAGCAGCTTAGCGCAGCAGCCGAACACTGAAGCTTTCTTT.

In regard to this clonotype: A single base is all that separates this from a far larger clone, so a read error is likely. The rearrangement joins TRBV7-2 to TRBJ2-3; D remains unclear. The CDR3 sequence is 12 residues long. Germline V CDR1 and CDR2: SGHTA, FQGNSA. DNA of the CDR3: TGTGCCCGCAGCTTAGTAGGAGATACGCAGTATTTT. Translated, it gives CARSLVGDTQYF. Full variable domain (rest looked up from reference TRBV7-2 and TRBJ2-3): GAGVSQSPSNKVTEKGKDVELRCDPISGHTALYWYRQSLGQGLEFLIYFQGNSAPDKSGLPSDRFSAERTGGSVSTLTIQRTQQEDSAVYLCARSLVGDTQYFGPGTRLTVL.

This chain uses TRBV2 with TRBJ2-3; TRBD2 matches 12 bases. Germline CDR1 reads SNHLY; CDR2 reads FYNNEI. Trimming took 6 bases from V and 6 from J; bases not matched to a gene: 7. The CDR3 is made up of 15 amino acids. CDR3 region: CASSGLAGSFDTQYF. CDR3 DNA: TGTGCCAGCAGCGGACTAGCGGGGTCCTTCGATACGCAGTATTTT.

This clonotype was found a few times. V usage is TRBV6-5 and J usage is TRBJ2-1; 13 bases map to TRBD2. The V segment lost 3 bases and the J segment 10 bases; nucleotides outside the gene matches: 9. The germline CDR1 and CDR2 sequences are MNHEY and SVGAGI. This CDR3 is built from 16 residues. Written as DNA, the CDR3 is TGTGCCAGCAGTTATGGACTAGCGGGAGTATCTAGAGAGCAGTTCTTC. Its protein product is CASSYGLAGVSREQFF.

There are many counts of this clonotype. The chain has TRBV12-3 or TRBV12-4 and TRBJ2-6, with a weak D call TRBD1 (6 bases). Trimming took 6 bases from V and 0 from J, leaving 21 bases between them. The length of the CDR3 is 19 residues. CDR3 residues: CASSLSPGQTISGANVLTF. The CDR3 DNA reads TGTGCCAGCAGCCTATCACCGGGACAAACAATCTCTGGGGCCAACGTCCTGACTTTC.

This clonotype was seen many times. The rearrangement uses TRBV12-3 or TRBV12-4 and TRBJ2-5, with 8 bases aligning to TRBD2. This CDR3 has 14 amino acids. V lost 3 bases, J lost 7 bases, and 7 bases stayed unmatched. CDR3: CASSFTSGTGTQYF. The CDR3 coding sequence is TGTGCCAGCAGTTTTACTAGCGGCACAGGGACCCAGTACTTC.

As regards this clonotype: Mismatch with germline at one junction end may stem from a read error. CDR3 residues: CASSLVSGGANTDMQYF. CDR3 bases: TGTGCCAGCAGCTTAGTGTCGGGCGGAGCCAACACAGATATGCAGTATTTT. The chain employs TRBV7-9 and TRBJ2-3, with D unclear. Germline lookup yields CDR1 SEHNR and CDR2 FQNEAQ (reference sequence). The CDR3 runs 17 residues. The full variable domain, completed using reference TRBV7-9 and TRBJ2-3, is DTGVSQNPRHKITKRGQNVTFRCDPISEHNRLYWYRQTLGQGPEFLTYFQNEAQLEKSRLLSDRFSAERPKGSFSTLEIQRTEQGDSAMYLCASSLVSGGANTDMQYFGPGTRLTVL.

In regard to this clonotype: The CDR3 does not close with the conserved phenylalanine or tryptophan, likely indicating a read error. The DNA is left out, because the CDR3 cannot be placed on it with certainty; the CDR3 is given as TCRdb lists it. This chain links TRBV6-2 or TRBV6-3 with TRBJ1-2. CDR1 is MNHEY, CDR2 SVGEGT, per germline. The CDR3 is 12 amino acids long, termini counted. CDR3 sequence: CASSYTRLDCTL.

As to this clonotype: This may arise from a read error, as a much more abundant clone is one base away. The chain has TRBV29-1 and TRBJ1-1; tentatively, D is TRBD1 (5 bases). This CDR3 has 15 residues. Germline V gene sequence: CDR1 SQVTM, CDR2 ANQGSEA. CDR3 DNA sequence: TGCAGCGTTGAAGAATCGGGAGTTCTGGACACTGGAGCTTTCTTT. It specifies CSVEESGVLDTGAFF.

This clonotype has ten or more counts. CDR3 protein: CASSLVLAGSSYEQYF. The CDR3 DNA reads as TGTGCCAGCAGTTTAGTACTAGCGGGGAGCTCCTACGAGCAGTACTTC. This chain connects TRBV28 to TRBJ2-7; TRBD2 aligns across 10 bases. The CDR3 is 16 amino acids. V trimming: 2 bases; J trimming: 0 bases; junction bases outside the gene matches: 4. CDR1 and CDR2 from the germline V gene are MDHEN and SYDVKM.

There are many counts of this clonotype. The chain has TRBV12-3 or TRBV12-4 and TRBJ1-2; TRBD1 matches at 8 bases. The ends lost 5 bases at V and 8 bases at J; junction bases unmatched: 10. The CDR3 is 14 residues long. The CDR3 reads CASSTTGADQGYTF. The CDR3 DNA reads TGTGCCAGCAGTACGACAGGGGCAGATCAAGGCTACACCTTC.

This clonotype was observed at least ten times. This chain uses TRBV7-9 with TRBJ2-7; the D gene is possibly TRBD2 (6 bases). The CDR3 loop spans 15 amino acids. The germline V gene encodes CDR1 SEHNR and CDR2 FQNEAQ (reference sequence). V was clipped by 0 bases and J by 7 bases, with 16 bases between them. The CDR3 region has the DNA TGTGCCAGCAGCTTAGCCCTACAGATGGAGGGTGAGCAGTACTTC. The encoded protein is CASSLALQMEGEQYF.

The CDR3 protein is CASSLEDRGNEQFF. DNA for the CDR3: TGTGCCAGCAGCTTGGAGGACAGGGGGAATGAGCAGTTCTTC. The rearrangement links TRBV5-6 to TRBJ2-1, with 10 nucleotides matching TRBD1. The trim removed 0 bases at V and 7 bases at J, leaving 1 base unmatched. This CDR3 contains 14 residues. Germline CDR1 reads SGHDT; CDR2 reads YYEEEE. Full variable domain (missing parts from reference TRBV5-6 and TRBJ2-1): DAGVTQSPTHLIKTRGQQVTLRCSPKSGHDTVSWYQQALGQGPQFIFQYYEEEERQRGNFPDRFSGHQFPNYSSELNVNALLLGDSALYLCASSLEDRGNEQFFGPGTRLTVL.

This clonotype came up a few times. The chain links TRBV20-1 to TRBJ1-4; TRBD1 aligns across 8 bases. Germline V gives CDR1 DFQATT, CDR2 SNEGSKA (reference sequence). This CDR3 has 16 residues. V lost 3 bases and J lost 5; bases outside the gene matches: 11. DNA of the CDR3: TGCAGTGCTAGGGGAGAAACGGACAGGGCAAATGAAAAACTGTTTTTT. Its protein is CSARGETDRANEKLFF.

The count of this clonotype is one. This may arise from a read error, as a much more abundant clone is one base away. The chain couples TRBV12-3 or TRBV12-4 to TRBJ1-5; 8 nucleotides line up with TRBD1. The CDR3 totals 14 residues. CDR3 nucleotides: TGTGCCCGCAGCTCGACAGGGGTGAATCAGCCCCAGCATTTT. It codes for CARSSTGVNQPQHF.

This clonotype was counted at least ten times. In DNA, the CDR3 is TGTGCCAGCAGCGTGGGGCAGGGTATCCCCAACACTGAAGCTTTCTTT. It codes for CASSVGQGIPNTEAFF. V usage is TRBV9 and J usage is TRBJ1-1; perhaps TRBD1 as D (5 bases). V was clipped by 2 bases and J by 2 bases, with 16 bases between them. Germline V gene data show CDR1 as SGDLS and CDR2 as YYNGEE. The CDR3 extends over 16 amino acids.

This clonotype showed up just a few times. V and J are TRBV11-3 and TRBJ2-7; 7 positions agree with TRBD1. This CDR3 comprises 14 residues. V lost 5 bases and J lost 6; bases outside the gene matches: 10. Germline values: CDR1 SGHNT, CDR2 YENEEA. CDR3 coding DNA: TGTGCCAGCAGCGCCCAGGGACAGCCCTGCGAGCAGTACTTC. It yields the protein CASSAQGQPCEQYF.

Points on this clonotype: Being one base from a much bigger clone, this may be a read error. The rearrangement links TRBV4-3 to TRBJ2-7; D remains ambiguous. Germline loops: CDR1 LGHNA, CDR2 YSLEER. There are 12 residues in the CDR3. CDR3 DNA: TGCGCCAGCAGCCAGTTGAGGTACGAGCTGTACTTC. It codes for CASSQLRYELYF.

As for this clonotype: The junction departs from germline at one end; a sequencing error may be responsible. V usage is TRBV4-1 and J usage is TRBJ2-7; the D is unclear. Germline V gives CDR1 MGHRA, CDR2 YSYEKL. The CDR3 has 14 residues. CDR3 sequence: CAGSHRDPSYEQYF. The CDR3 bases are TGCGCCGGCAGCCACCGAGACCCCTCCTACGAGCAGTACTTC.